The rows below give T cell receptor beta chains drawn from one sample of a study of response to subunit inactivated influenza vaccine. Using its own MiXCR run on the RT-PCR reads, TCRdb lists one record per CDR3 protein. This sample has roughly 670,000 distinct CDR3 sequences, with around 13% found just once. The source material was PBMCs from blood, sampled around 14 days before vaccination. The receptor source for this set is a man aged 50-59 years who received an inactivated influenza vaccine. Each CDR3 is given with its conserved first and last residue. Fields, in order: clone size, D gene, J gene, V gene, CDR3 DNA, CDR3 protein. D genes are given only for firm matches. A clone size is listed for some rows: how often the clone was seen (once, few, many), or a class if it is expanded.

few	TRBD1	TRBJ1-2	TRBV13	TGTGCCAGCAGCTCGACAGGGTCTTCGTATGGCTACACCTTC	CASSSTGSSYGYTF
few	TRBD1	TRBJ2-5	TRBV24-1	TGTGCCACCAGTGATCCCGGTCAGGGGGTATGGGAGACCCAGTACTTC	CATSDPGQGVWETQYF
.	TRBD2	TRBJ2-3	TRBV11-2	TGTGCCAGCAGCTTATCCCGACTAGCGGCCCGCACAGATACGCAGTATTTT	CASSLSRLAARTDTQYF
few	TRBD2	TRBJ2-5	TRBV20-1	TGCAGTGCTAGCACGACTAGCGGGCCCCAAGAGACCCAGTACTTC	CSASTTSGPQETQYF
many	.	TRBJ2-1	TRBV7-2	TGTGCCAGCAGCTTCCGGGACACTTACAATGAGCAGTTCTTC	CASSFRDTYNEQFF
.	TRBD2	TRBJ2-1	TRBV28	TGTGCCATCAGTTTAGATTTCGGGACTAGTCTCAATGAGCAGTTCTTC	CAISLDFGTSLNEQFF
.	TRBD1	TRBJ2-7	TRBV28	TGTGCCAGCAGTCGGCCTGCCACAGGGGCCTACGAGCAGTACTTC	CASSRPATGAYEQYF
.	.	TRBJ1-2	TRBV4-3	TGCGCCAGCAGCCAAGTCGACGCCGGACGGAGCACGACTGGCTACACCTTC	CASSQVDAGRSTTGYTF
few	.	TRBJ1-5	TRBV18	TGTGCCAGCTCACCACCTAAGGGGGTCCAGCATTTT	CASSPPKGVQHF
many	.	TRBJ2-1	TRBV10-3	TGTGCCATCAGTGAGTCAGATAGTGCGGATGAGCAGTTCTTC	CAISESDSADEQFF
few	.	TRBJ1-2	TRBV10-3	TGTGCCATCAGTGAGAGCACAGGAGCCTTGCTAGGGTATGGCTACACCTTC	CAISESTGALLGYGYTF
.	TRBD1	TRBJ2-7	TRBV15	TGTGCCACCAGCAGAGCCCAGGGGGCCAGTGGTTACGAGCAGTACTTC	CATSRAQGASGYEQYF
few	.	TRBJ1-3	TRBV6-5	TGTGCCAGCAGTTACGCTCCCGGGGTAGGAAACACCATATATTTT	CASSYAPGVGNTIYF
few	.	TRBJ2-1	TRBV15	TGTGCCACCAGCAGAGATTTGGATGAGCAGTTCTTC	CATSRDLDEQFF
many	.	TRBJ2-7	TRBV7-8	TGTGCCAGCAGCTTTCCAAACCGGACAGCCACGGGTTTCGAGCAGTACTTC	CASSFPNRTATGFEQYF
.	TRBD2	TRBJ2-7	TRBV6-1	TGTGCCAGCAGTGAAGCGGGCGGGAGGCCTATCTGGCAGTACTTC	CASSEAGGRPIWQYF
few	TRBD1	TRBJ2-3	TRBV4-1	TGCGCCAGCAGCCAAGATGATAGGGGGCTCTTGGGAACAGATACGCAGTATTTT	CASSQDDRGLLGTDTQYF
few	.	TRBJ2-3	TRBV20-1	TGCAGTGCCTCTGGCCAATGGGGAGATACGCAGTATTTT	CSASGQWGDTQYF
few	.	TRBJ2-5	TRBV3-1	TGTGCCAGCAGCCAAGATCGGCCGCGGAGACTAGGGGGGGAGACCCAGTACTTC	CASSQDRPRRLGGETQYF
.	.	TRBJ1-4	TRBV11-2	TGTGCCAGCAGCTTAGATAGTGGGCGAGATGAAAAACTGTTTTTT	CASSLDSGRDEKLFF
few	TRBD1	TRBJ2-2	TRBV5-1	TGCGCCAGCAGCTTGTATGACAGGGGGAACACCGGGGAGCTGTTTTTT	CASSLYDRGNTGELFF
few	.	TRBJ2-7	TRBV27	TGTGCCAGCAGTATCAAGACTCCGGGACATACCTACGAGCAGTACTTC	CASSIKTPGHTYEQYF
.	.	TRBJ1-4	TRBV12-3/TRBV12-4	TGTGCCAGCAGTCCCAGTGCTTTTGAAAAACTGTTTTTT	CASSPSAFEKLFF
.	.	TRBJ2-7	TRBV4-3	TGCGCCAGCAGCCAAGATCAGGTCTCCTACGAGCAGTACTTC	CASSQDQVSYEQYF
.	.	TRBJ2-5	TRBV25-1	TGTGCCCGCGCCTGGGAGACCCAGTACTTC	CARAWETQYF
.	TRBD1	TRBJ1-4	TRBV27	TGTGCCAGCAGTTTAGGGGTAGGGGGCTTACATGAAAAACTGTTTTTT	CASSLGVGGLHEKLFF
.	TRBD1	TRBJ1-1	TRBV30	TGTGCCTGGGCAGGGGGCGCCGGCGCTGAAGCTTTCTTT	CAWAGGAGAEAFF
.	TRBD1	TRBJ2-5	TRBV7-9	TGTGCCAGCACCTACAGGGGACAAGAGACCCAGTACTTC	CASTYRGQETQYF
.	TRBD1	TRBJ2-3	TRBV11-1	TGTGCCAGCCGCCTGGGACAGTCCACAGATACGCAGTATTTT	CASRLGQSTDTQYF
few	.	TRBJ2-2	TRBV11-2	TGTGCCAGCAGCTTAGATCTCGGACAGCTGAACACCGGGGAGCTGTTTTTT	CASSLDLGQLNTGELFF
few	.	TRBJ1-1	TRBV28	TGTGCCAGCAGGGGGGGAGATCGGATGAACACTGAAGCTTTCTTT	CASRGGDRMNTEAFF
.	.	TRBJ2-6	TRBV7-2	TGTGCCAGCAGCCTTACTAGCAATCCCGGGGCCAACGTCCTGACTTTC	CASSLTSNPGANVLTF
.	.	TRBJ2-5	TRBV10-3	TGTGCCATCAGTCCTGGCGGGGCCCCCCAAGAGACCCAGTACTTC	CAISPGGAPQETQYF
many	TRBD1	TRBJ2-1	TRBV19	TGTGCCAGTAGTCGGCCAGGGGGCGATGAGCAGTTCTTC	CASSRPGGDEQFF
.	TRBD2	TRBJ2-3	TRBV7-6	TGTGCCAGCAGCTTAGGGACGGTAGCGGGGACAGATACGCAGTATTTT	CASSLGTVAGTDTQYF
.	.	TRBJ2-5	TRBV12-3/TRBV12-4	TGTGCCAGCAGTTTAGTCCAGAATGTGGGGGAGACCCAGTACTTC	CASSLVQNVGETQYF
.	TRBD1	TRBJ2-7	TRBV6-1	TGTGCCAGCAGACCGGGACAGGAACGCTACGAGCAGTACTTC	CASRPGQERYEQYF
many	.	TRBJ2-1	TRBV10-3	TGTGCCATCAGAGGCTCGAGCGTCTTCGGTGATGAGCAGTTCTTC	CAIRGSSVFGDEQFF
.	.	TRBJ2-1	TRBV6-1	TGTGCCAGCAGTGGGACTCGTGACAATGAGCAGTTCTTC	CASSGTRDNEQFF
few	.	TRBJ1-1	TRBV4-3	TGCGCCAGCAGCCAAGATCAAACCTTTGAAGCTTTCTTT	CASSQDQTFEAFF
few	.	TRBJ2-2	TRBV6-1	TGTGCCAGCAGTGAAGCAGGGCCTGGGGGCGGGGAGCTGTTTTTT	CASSEAGPGGGELFF
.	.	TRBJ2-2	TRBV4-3	TGCGCCAGCAGCCAAGATCATAGCTCGAACACCGGGGAGCTGTTTTTT	CASSQDHSSNTGELFF
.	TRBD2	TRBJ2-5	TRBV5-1	TGCGCCAGCAGCTGGACTAGCGGGAGTGGGCAAGAGACCCAGTACTTC	CASSWTSGSGQETQYF
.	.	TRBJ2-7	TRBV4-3	TGCGCCAGCAGCCAAGATCGGTCCGAGGGATTCTACGAGCAGTACTTC	CASSQDRSEGFYEQYF
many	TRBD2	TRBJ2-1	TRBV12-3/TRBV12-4	TGTGCCAGCAGTCCGACGGGACTACCCAATGAGCAGTTCTTC	CASSPTGLPNEQFF
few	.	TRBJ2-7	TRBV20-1	TGCAGTGCTCGACTAGTCCCCGAGCAGTACTTC	CSARLVPEQYF
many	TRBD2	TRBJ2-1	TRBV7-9	TGTGCCAGCAGCAGACTAGCGGGGGGACCAAACAATGAGCAGTTCTTC	CASSRLAGGPNNEQFF
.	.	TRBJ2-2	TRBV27	TGTGCCAGCAGTCCCTACGCGAACACCGGGGAGCTGTTTTTT	CASSPYANTGELFF
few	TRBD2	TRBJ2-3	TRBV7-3	TGTGCCAGCAGCTCCACTCCTATTAGCGGGTCCCGCACAGATACGCAGTATTTT	CASSSTPISGSRTDTQYF
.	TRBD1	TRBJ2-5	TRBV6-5	TGTGCCAGCAGTTACTCGGGCAGGGGGCAAGAGACCCAGTACTTC	CASSYSGRGQETQYF
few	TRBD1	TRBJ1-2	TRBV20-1	TGCAGTGCTAGACACAGGGGTAACTATGGCTACACCTTC	CSARHRGNYGYTF
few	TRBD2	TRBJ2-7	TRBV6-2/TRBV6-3	TGTGCCAGCAGTTCGGGACTAGCGGGGCGTGTCGAGCAGTACTTC	CASSSGLAGRVEQYF
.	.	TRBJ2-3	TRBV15	TGTGCCACCAGCAGGTCCTTGGGGGCGGATACGCAGTATTTT	CATSRSLGADTQYF
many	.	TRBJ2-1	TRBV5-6	TGTGCCAGCAGCCCCCCTCTAGCGAGAGGTTACTCCTACAATGAGCAGTTCTTC	CASSPPLARGYSYNEQFF